The sequence of this TCR beta chain was determined in a study of metastatic and nonmetastatic thyroid tumors. Background on the study: Repertoire comparisons spanned blood and tumor or nodule tissue from malignant and benign thyroid patients. Study-wide findings and caveats: Significantly higher TCR beta diversity was reportedly seen in malignant thyroid tumors than benign nodules, in blood and tumor.

V was pared by 1 base and J by 3 bases, with 10 bases of the junction left unmatched. This CDR3 comprises 17 residues. CDR1 is DFQATT, CDR2 SNEGSKA, per germline (reference sequence). Thyroid surgery took place with no prior treatment in any patient. Original handling: Variation in CDR3 across clinicopathological groups served as the basis for constructing a distant-metastasis classifier in papillary thyroid cancer. With MiXCR, TCRdb called clones anew from the PCR reads. In this record, the V and J calls reflect TCRdb's handling and not the investigators' own analysis. Here the sample spans about 64,000 clones, less than 5% being singletons. This clone was detected many times. The antigen is not known.

The sequence was collected from a female donor with papillary thyroid cancer or a benign thyroid nodule (not recorded which). Some clones in this sample may be carry-over from other donors' samples. This chain uses TRBV20-1 with TRBJ1-5, with 9 positions matching TRBD1. The source material was blood. The CDR3 loop reads CSARVDRGSGVNQPQHF. The DNA for the CDR3 is TGCAGTGCTAGAGTGGACAGGGGCTCCGGGGTCAATCAGCCCCAGCATTTT.